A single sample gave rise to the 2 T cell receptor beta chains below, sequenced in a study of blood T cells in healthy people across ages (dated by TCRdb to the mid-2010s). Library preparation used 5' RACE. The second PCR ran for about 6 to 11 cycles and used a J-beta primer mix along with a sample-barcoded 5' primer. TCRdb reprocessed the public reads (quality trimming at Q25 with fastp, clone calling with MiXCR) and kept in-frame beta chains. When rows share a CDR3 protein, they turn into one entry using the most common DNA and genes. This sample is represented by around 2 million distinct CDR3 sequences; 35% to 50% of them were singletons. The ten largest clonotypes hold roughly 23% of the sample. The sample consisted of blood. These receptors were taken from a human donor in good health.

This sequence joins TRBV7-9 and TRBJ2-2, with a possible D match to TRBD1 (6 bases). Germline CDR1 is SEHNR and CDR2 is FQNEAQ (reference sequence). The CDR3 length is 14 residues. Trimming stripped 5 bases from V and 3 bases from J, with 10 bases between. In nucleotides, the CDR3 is TGTGCCAGCAGCACACAGGGACACACCGGGGAGCTGTTTTTT. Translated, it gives CASSTQGHTGELFF.

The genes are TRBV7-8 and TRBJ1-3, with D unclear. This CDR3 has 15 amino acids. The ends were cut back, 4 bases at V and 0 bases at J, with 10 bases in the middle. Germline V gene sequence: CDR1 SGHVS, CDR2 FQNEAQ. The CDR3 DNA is TGTGCCAGCAGCTCCGACCGCTACTCTGGAAACACCATATATTTT. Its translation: CASSSDRYSGNTIYF. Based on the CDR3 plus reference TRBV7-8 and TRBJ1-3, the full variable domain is GAGVSQSPRYKVAKRGQDVALRCDPISGHVSLFWYQQALGQGPEFLTYFQNEAQLDKSGLPSDRFFAERPEGSVSTLKIQRTQQEDSAVYLCASSSDRYSGNTIYFGEGSWLTVV.